This T cell receptor beta chain was sequenced during a study of blood T cell repertoires in COVID-19. Study information: PBMCs, B-cell-depleted T cells, or T cells provided the cDNA or gDNA that made up the material.

Study processing details: How many nucleated cells were present was estimated from reference gene primer amplification. Sequenced by immunoSEQ multiplex PCR; TCRdb stores in-frame clones only, minus some. V, J and clone size were drawn from that table, and D and trimming were deduced from the DNA. The sample holds 200,000 to 300,000 clones; around 92% are singletons and the top ten take less than 4%. The germline V gene encodes CDR1 MDHEN and CDR2 SYDVKM. The V end was cut by 2 bases, the J end by 6 bases, with 16 bases between. CDR3 length: 16 residues. This clone was counted only a few times. This clonotype originated in a woman in her twenties or thirties with acute COVID-19. The sequenced sample consisted of PBMCs or T cells enriched from blood (not recorded which). The chain is built from TRBV28 and TRBJ1-4, with D tentatively TRBD1 (6 bases). The CDR3 DNA reads as TGTGCCAGCAGTTTAGCCAGGGCAGAGGGGGATGAAAAACTGTTTTTT. It codes for CASSLARAEGDEKLFF. Filled out from reference TRBV28 and TRBJ1-4, the complete variable domain reads DVKVTQSSRYLVKRTGEKVFLECVQDMDHENMFWYRQDPGLGLRLIYFSYDVKMKEKGDIPEGYSVSREKKERFSLILESASTNQTSMYLCASSLARAEGDEKLFFGSGTQLSVL.